These T cell receptor beta chains were read from a single sample in a study of blood T cells in healthy people across ages. TCRdb processed the 5' RACE reads anew with MiXCR; each CDR3 protein has one entry. The table shows roughly 500,000 distinct CDR3 sequences, with approximately 25% occurring only once. Sequences were obtained from blood. The receptors stem from an older woman in good health. Each CDR3 is given with its conserved first and last residue. The D gene is left open where the match is weak. Size values are once, few and many counts, or a class for expanded clones, and some rows have none.

>few|TRBJ1-1|TRBV20-1|NA
CSATDSNMNTEAFF
TGCAGTGCCACGGACAGCAACATGAACACTGAAGCTTTCTTT
>NA|TRBJ2-7|TRBV7-9|NA
CASGIGTSYYEQYF
TGTGCCAGCGGTATTGGGACTTCGTACTACGAGCAGTACTTC
>many|TRBJ2-7|TRBV5-1|NA
CASSLDNEQYF
TGCGCCAGCAGCTTGGACAACGAGCAGTACTTC
>few|TRBJ2-7|TRBV18|NA
CASSPADGRYEQYF
TGTGCCAGCTCACCTGCTGACGGTCGCTACGAGCAGTACTTC
>NA|TRBJ2-1|TRBV6-2/TRBV6-3|TRBD2
CASSYLAGGSYNEQFF
TGTGCCAGCAGTTACCTAGCGGGGGGCTCCTACAATGAGCAGTTCTTC
>few|TRBJ2-7|TRBV20-1|NA
CSPGLSGSHEQYF
TGCAGTCCTGGGTTATCGGGGTCCCACGAGCAGTACTTC
>few|TRBJ2-1|TRBV12-5|NA
CASGGDISYNEQFF
TGTGCTAGTGGTGGAGATATATCCTACAATGAGCAGTTCTTC
>NA|TRBJ2-7|TRBV4-3|TRBD1
CASSQDPGQLSYEQYF
TGCGCCAGCAGCCAAGATCCGGGACAGCTCTCCTACGAGCAGTACTTC
>NA|TRBJ2-1|TRBV7-3|NA
CASSLIPGFDEQFF
TGTGCCAGCAGCTTAATCCCAGGTTTCGATGAGCAGTTCTTC
>many|TRBJ1-4|TRBV11-2|NA
CASSSGHIYATNEKLFF
TGTGCCAGCAGCTCTGGACATATATACGCAACTAATGAAAAACTGTTTTTT
>NA|TRBJ2-3|TRBV7-9|NA
CASSLALGRMGTDTQYF
TGTGCCAGCAGCTTAGCGCTGGGCCGAATGGGCACAGATACGCAGTATTTT
>few|TRBJ2-1|TRBV7-9|NA
CASSLKAGEGNEQFF
TGTGCCAGCAGCTTAAAGGCAGGGGAAGGCAATGAGCAGTTCTTC
>many|TRBJ2-5|TRBV25-1|NA
CASSETGLQETQYF
TGTGCCAGCAGTGAAACCGGGCTCCAAGAGACCCAGTACTTC
>NA|TRBJ1-2|TRBV18|TRBD1
CASSPGTGDGGYTF
TGTGCCAGCTCACCCGGGACAGGGGACGGTGGCTACACCTTC
>many|TRBJ2-1|TRBV29-1|NA
CSVVRQVVQFF
TGCAGCGTTGTCCGGCAGGTGGTGCAGTTCTTC
>NA|TRBJ2-5|TRBV21-1|NA
CASGKLAGGAETQYF
TGTGCCAGCGGAAAACTAGCGGGGGGTGCGGAGACCCAGTACTTC
>few|TRBJ2-5|TRBV14|TRBD2
CASSQVEIAGQETQYF
TGTGCCAGCAGCCAAGTTGAAATAGCGGGACAAGAGACCCAGTACTTC
>NA|TRBJ2-3|TRBV15|TRBD2
CATSKGLARADTQYF
TGTGCCACCAGCAAGGGACTAGCTCGGGCAGATACGCAGTATTTT
>few|TRBJ2-7|TRBV5-1|TRBD2
CASSLAGGPSYEQYF
TGCGCCAGCAGCTTGGCGGGGGGACCCTCCTACGAGCAGTACTTC
>NA|TRBJ2-6|TRBV7-6|NA
CASSQQGFSGANVLTF
TGTGCCAGCAGTCAACAGGGATTCTCTGGGGCCAACGTCCTGACTTTC
>few|TRBJ2-3|TRBV7-2|NA
CASSPNLDTQYF
TGTGCCAGCAGCCCTAACTTGGATACGCAGTATTTT
>few|TRBJ1-3|TRBV20-1|NA
CSARDTYGDSGNTIYF
TGCAGTGCTAGAGATACCTACGGAGACTCTGGAAACACCATATATTTT
>few|TRBJ2-5|TRBV7-7|TRBD2
CASSLVRGKTQYF
TGTGCTAGCAGCTTAGTGCGGGGGAAGACCCAGTACTTC
>few|TRBJ1-5|TRBV4-2|TRBD1
CASSQGGQERNQPQHF
TGTGCCAGCAGCCAAGGGGGACAGGAACGCAATCAGCCCCAGCATTTT
>NA|TRBJ2-3|TRBV29-1|TRBD1
CSVVSRGQGNTDTQYF
TGCAGCGTTGTAAGTCGGGGACAGGGAAACACAGATACGCAGTATTTT
>NA|TRBJ2-5|TRBV6-2/TRBV6-3|NA
CASSDPGPIETQYF
TGTGCCAGCAGCGACCCGGGACCTATTGAGACCCAGTACTTC
>many|TRBJ1-2|TRBV7-9|TRBD1
CASSSIQGDYGYTF
TGTGCCAGCAGCTCCATCCAGGGGGACTATGGCTACACCTTC
>NA|TRBJ1-3|TRBV12-3/TRBV12-4|NA
CASSLALNSGNTIYF
TGTGCCAGCAGTTTGGCCCTAAACTCTGGAAACACCATATATTTT
>NA|TRBJ2-1|TRBV7-2|NA
CASSFFRYEQFF
TGTGCCAGCAGCTTCTTCAGGTATGAGCAGTTCTTC
>NA|TRBJ2-6|TRBV6-6|NA
CASSYGRNNVLTF
TGTGCCAGCAGTTACGGGCGGAACAACGTCCTGACTTTC
>NA|TRBJ2-5|TRBV6-2/TRBV6-3|NA
CASSVTSLQETQYF
TGTGCCAGCAGTGTCACATCCCTTCAGGAGACCCAGTACTTC
>NA|TRBJ2-1|TRBV4-2|TRBD2
CASSRSFGTTYNEQFF
TGTGCCAGCAGCCGCTCTTTTGGGACTACCTACAATGAGCAGTTCTTC
>NA|TRBJ2-3|TRBV12-3/TRBV12-4|NA
CASSFIRTRRTDTQYF
TGTGCCAGCAGTTTTATTAGGACGCGCCGCACAGATACGCAGTATTTT
>NA|TRBJ2-6|TRBV6-2/TRBV6-3|NA
CASGDRANVLTF
TGTGCCAGCGGGGACAGGGCCAACGTCCTGACTTTC
>NA|TRBJ1-5|TRBV2|NA
CASSENLSHQPQHF
TGTGCCAGCAGTGAAAACCTATCTCATCAGCCCCAGCATTTT
>few|TRBJ2-1|TRBV7-2|TRBD1
CASSRGQGIYNEQFF
TGTGCCAGCAGCCGTGGACAGGGGATTTACAATGAGCAGTTCTTC
>NA|TRBJ2-1|TRBV7-9|NA
CASSPSGEVGLWQFF
TGTGCCAGCAGCCCATCTGGGGAAGTGGGGTTATGGCAGTTCTTC
>few|TRBJ1-1|TRBV7-3|TRBD1
CASRERTGKNTEAFF
TGTGCCAGCAGGGAACGGACAGGGAAGAACACTGAAGCTTTCTTT
>few|TRBJ1-1|TRBV6-2/TRBV6-3|NA
CASSYGVQDTEAFF
TGTGCCAGCAGTTACGGGGTACAGGACACTGAAGCTTTCTTT
>NA|TRBJ2-1|TRBV20-1|NA
CSASSSGAVYYNEQFF
TGCAGTGCTAGCAGTTCGGGGGCAGTTTACTACAATGAGCAGTTCTTC
>NA|TRBJ1-1|TRBV29-1|NA
CSVEGKLNTEAFF
TGCAGCGTTGAAGGGAAGCTGAACACTGAAGCTTTCTTT
>NA|TRBJ1-2|TRBV20-1|TRBD1
CSAISGTGGVNYGYTF
TGCAGTGCTATCTCCGGGACAGGGGGCGTCAACTATGGCTACACCTTC